The 19 T cell receptor beta chains below come from one sample, sequenced in a study of blood T cell repertoires in COVID-19. Produced via immunoSEQ multiplex PCR; TCRdb's table is partial and in-frame only. Among 200,000 to 300,000 clones listed, about 86% were seen once. Sequenced input: peripheral blood. These receptors all stem from a woman aged 80 or over with acute or convalescent COVID-19.

The gene calls are TRBV7-9 and TRBJ1-2, with a weak D call TRBD1 (6 bases). CDR3 length: 14 amino acids. V was shortened by 4 bases and J by 2 bases, with 11 bases between the two germline ends. Germline loops: CDR1 SEHNR, CDR2 FQNEAQ (reference sequence). Here the CDR3 reads CASSSSGTNYGYTF. CDR3 coding DNA: TGTGCCAGCAGCTCCTCCGGGACAAACTATGGCTACACCTTC.

This clone was detected a few times. The chain is built from TRBV27 and TRBJ1-5; D is possibly TRBD1 (6 bases). CDR1 and CDR2 (germline): MNHEY, SMNVEV (reference sequence). The V end lost 6 bases, the J end lost 2 bases, and 14 bases lay between the germline ends. The CDR3 is made up of 15 amino acids. The CDR3 protein is CASRPGVIGNQPQHF. In DNA, the CDR3 is TGTGCCAGCAGACCAGGGGTGATAGGCAATCAGCCCCAGCATTTT.

The chain is built from TRBV6-1 and TRBJ1-6; possible D gene TRBD1, 5 bases. Germline CDR1 and CDR2: MNHNS and SASEGT. CDR3 length equals 14 residues. V was pared by 3 bases and J by 7 bases, with 10 bases between. CDR3 sequence reads: CASSDGRANSPLHF. CDR3 coding DNA: TGTGCCAGCAGTGACGGCAGGGCGAATTCACCCCTCCACTTT.

This clone was detected many times. This chain connects TRBV6-6 to TRBJ2-3; possible D gene TRBD1, 6 bases. The V gene lost 4 bases and the J gene lost 2 bases, with 16 bases spanning the gap. From germline, CDR1 is MNHNY and CDR2 SVGAGI (reference sequence). The CDR3 has 16 amino acids. In DNA form, the CDR3 reads TGTGCCAGCAGTTCAAACAGGGTTCGTACCACAGATACGCAGTATTTT. It is translated as CASSSNRVRTTDTQYF.

Notes on this clone: A junction end diverges from the germline sequence, so it may reflect a read error. The V gene is TRBV28, the J gene TRBJ1-5, with a weak D call TRBD1 (5 bases). This CDR3 contains 12 residues. Germline values: CDR1 MDHEN, CDR2 SYDVKM. The CDR3 DNA reads TGTGCCAGCAGTTTAAATACAGGCCCCCTGCATTTT. It codes for CASSLNTGPLHF.

This chain links TRBV10-3 with TRBJ1-1; 9 bases are shared with TRBD1. V shed 11 bases, J shed 4 bases, and the junction held 8 bases outside the gene matches. This CDR3 spans 13 amino acids. The germline gives CDR1 ENHRY, CDR2 SYGVKD. The CDR3 bases are TGTGCCGTACAGGGGGCATACGGCACTGAAGCTTTCTTT. Amino acid sequence: CAVQGAYGTEAFF.

The chain couples TRBV16 to TRBJ1-6; D gene unclear. V was trimmed by 6 bases and J by 1 base, leaving 22 bases between them. The CDR3 is 19 residues long. Germline CDR1 reads KGHSY; CDR2 reads FQNENV. The CDR3, as DNA: TGTGCCAGCAGTCTCAAGCCGGGGTCCTTCGATTCCTATAATTCACCCCTCCACTTT. Its translation is CASSLKPGSFDSYNSPLHF.

The chain carries TRBV30 and TRBJ2-3; TRBD2 matches at 7 bases. The ends lost 2 bases at V and 0 bases at J; junction bases unmatched: 2. The germline CDR1 and CDR2 sequences are GTSNPN and SVGIG (reference sequence). The CDR3 has 14 amino acids. The CDR3 DNA sequence: TGTGCCTGGAGTATCGGGGGGAGCACAGATACGCAGTATTTT. Translating it yields CAWSIGGSTDTQYF.

This chain links TRBV30 with TRBJ2-3; 9 bases match TRBD1. Per the germline V gene, CDR1 is GTSNPN and CDR2 is SVGIG (reference sequence). CDR3 length equals 14 residues. The V segment lost 0 bases and the J segment 5 bases; nucleotides outside the gene matches: 3. Here the CDR3 DNA reads TGTGCCTGGAGTGTACAGGGGGCAGGAGATACGCAGTATTTT. This sequence encodes CAWSVQGAGDTQYF.

The chain combines TRBV20-1 with TRBJ1-2; 7 positions agree with TRBD1. The germline V gene has CDR1 DFQATT and CDR2 SNEGSKA (reference sequence). This CDR3 comprises 14 residues. V was clipped by 3 bases and J by 8 bases; unmatched bases: 12. The CDR3 sequence: CSASGTGTAEGYTF. In DNA, the CDR3 is TGCAGTGCTAGTGGGACGGGGACAGCGGAAGGCTACACCTTC.

J is TRBJ2-3 and V is TRBV3-1 (or the pseudogene TRBV3-2); D might be TRBD2 (6 bases). Germline CDR1 reads LGHDT; CDR2 reads YNNKEL (reference sequence). V lost 0 bases and J 8 bases, leaving 9 bases between the germline ends. This CDR3 comprises 13 residues. CDR3 in DNA: TGTGCCAGCAGCCAAGAGAGGGGAGGTACGCAGTATTTT. The encoded protein is CASSQERGGTQYF.

This clone has just a few counts. The chain joins TRBV6-1 to TRBJ2-7; TRBD1 might be the D (5 bases). The germline V gene encodes CDR1 MNHNS and CDR2 SASEGT. The CDR3 runs 15 residues. Trimming took 1 base from V and 0 from J, leaving 10 bases between them. CDR3 sequence reads: CASSEGQSASYEQYF. CDR3 coding DNA: TGTGCCAGCAGTGAAGGACAGTCCGCCTCCTACGAGCAGTACTTC.

CDR3 loop: CASSLGLGVEDGYTF. Written as DNA, the CDR3 is TGTGCCAGCAGCTTAGGTCTTGGGGTGGAGGATGGCTACACCTTC. The chain links TRBV13 to TRBJ1-2; D ambiguous. CDR3 length: 15 amino acids. Germline assignment: CDR1 PRHDT and CDR2 FYEKMQ (reference sequence). Trimming took off 0 bases at V and 6 bases at J, with 14 bases between the two ends.

The rearrangement links TRBV3-1 (or the pseudogene TRBV3-2) to TRBJ2-7; 9 bases match TRBD2. With V trimmed by 5 bases and J by 6 bases, 11 bases remained unmatched. The CDR3 covers 15 residues. The germline V gene has CDR1 LGHDT and CDR2 YNNKEL (reference sequence). CDR3 nucleotide sequence: TGTGCCAGCAGCGAAACGGCGGGGGGGCTAGGCGAGCAGTACTTC. Translating it yields CASSETAGGLGEQYF.

CDR3 in DNA: TGCAGCTTCGGGACAGGGACCGCCGGCTACACCTTC. Translation: CSFGTGTAGYTF. This chain uses TRBV29-1 with TRBJ1-2; 9 bases are a match to TRBD1. CDR3 length equals 12 residues. Germline V gene lookup returns CDR1 SQVTM and CDR2 ANQGSEA. V trimming: 8 bases; J trimming: 8 bases; junction bases outside the gene matches: 9.

This clone was detected once. V usage is TRBV9 and J usage is TRBJ1-2, with a tentative D call TRBD1 (5 bases). CDR1 is SGDLS, CDR2 YYNGEE, per germline. The germline V and J ends were trimmed by 4 bases and 6 bases, with 13 bases remaining between them. The CDR3 totals 13 residues. The CDR3 DNA reads as TGTGCCAGCAGCCCACAGGTCACGAATGGCTACACCTTC. Translated, it gives CASSPQVTNGYTF.

The J gene is TRBJ1-2, the V gene TRBV2; 11 positions agree with TRBD1. The CDR3 extends over 14 amino acids. The V and J ends lost 4 bases and 3 bases, in that order; junction bases with no gene match: 1. The V gene's germline CDR1 is SNHLY and CDR2 FYNNEI. The CDR3 DNA sequence: TGTGCCAGCAGTGGGACAGGGGGCGACTATGGCTACACCTTC. It translates to CASSGTGGDYGYTF.

The gene calls are TRBV5-1 and TRBJ2-7, with TRBD1 matching over 8 bases. The CDR3 covers 12 residues. Unmatched junction bases numbered 4, after V lost 4 bases and J lost 7 bases. CDR1 and CDR2 (germline): SGHRS, YFSETQ. The CDR3 protein is CASSLDRAEQYF. Here the CDR3 DNA reads TGCGCCAGCAGCCTGGACAGGGCAGAGCAGTACTTC. The variable domain in full, with the rest retrieved from reference TRBV5-1 and TRBJ2-7, is KAGVTQTPRYLIKTRGQQVTLSCSPISGHRSVSWYQQTPGQGLQFLFEYFSETQRNKGNFPGRFSGRQFSNSRSEMNVSTLELGDSALYLCASSLDRAEQYFGPGTRLTVT.

The chain has TRBV2 and TRBJ1-5; D uncertain. CDR3 length equals 15 residues. The germline V gene encodes CDR1 SNHLY and CDR2 FYNNEI. V lost 3 bases to trimming and J lost 5 bases, with 14 bases between them. Here the CDR3 reads CASSEGRTSDQPQHF. Written as DNA, the CDR3 is TGTGCCAGCAGTGAGGGCAGGACTTCTGATCAGCCCCAGCATTTT.